This T cell receptor (beta chain) was sequenced in a study of T-cell memory formation after mild COVID-19. TCRdb ran MiXCR on the 5' RACE reads and lists one entry per CDR3 protein. The sample has around 340,000 distinct CDR3 sequences, approximately 15% seen once. The CDR3 extends over 16 amino acids. J gave up 4 bases and V 1 base, and 5 bases lay outside the gene matches. Germline V gives CDR1 SGHAT, CDR2 FQNNGV. The chain joins TRBV11-2 to TRBJ2-3; 10 bases line up with TRBD2. Input material: PBMCs or a T cell subset sorted from them (not recorded which). This sequence originates from a man between 18 and 29 years old who had mild COVID-19 (a few samples of this study predate the infection). Cell type and time point are not known. The CDR3: CASSLVVTSGSDTQYF. The CDR3 DNA is TGTGCCAGCAGCTTAGTGGTGACTAGCGGGTCAGATACGCAGTATTTT.